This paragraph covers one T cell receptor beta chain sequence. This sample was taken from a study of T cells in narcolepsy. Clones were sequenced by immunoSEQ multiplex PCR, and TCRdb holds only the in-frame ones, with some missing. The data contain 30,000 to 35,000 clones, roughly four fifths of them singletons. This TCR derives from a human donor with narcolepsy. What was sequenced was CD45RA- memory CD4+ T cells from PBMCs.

The CDR3: CASSLGPEAQETQYF. The CDR3 coding sequence is TGTGCCAGCAGCTTAGGCCCAGAGGCCCAAGAGACCCAGTACTTC. The rearrangement links TRBV13 to TRBJ2-5; D is unresolved. The CDR3 covers 15 residues. The V end was cut by 0 bases, the J end by 1 base, with 9 bases between. Germline CDR1 reads PRHDT; CDR2 reads FYEKMQ (reference sequence).